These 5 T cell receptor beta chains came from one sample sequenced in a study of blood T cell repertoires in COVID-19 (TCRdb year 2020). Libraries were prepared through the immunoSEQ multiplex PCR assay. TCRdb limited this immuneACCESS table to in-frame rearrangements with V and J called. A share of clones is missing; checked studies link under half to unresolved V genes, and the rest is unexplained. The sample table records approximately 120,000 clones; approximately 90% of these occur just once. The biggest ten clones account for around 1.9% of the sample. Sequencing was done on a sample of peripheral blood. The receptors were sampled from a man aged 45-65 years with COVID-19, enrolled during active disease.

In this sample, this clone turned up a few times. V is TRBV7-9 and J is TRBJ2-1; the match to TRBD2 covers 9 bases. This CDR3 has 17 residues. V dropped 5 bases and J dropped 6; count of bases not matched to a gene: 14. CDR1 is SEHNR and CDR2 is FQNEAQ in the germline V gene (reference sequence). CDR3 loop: CASSPRIGSGRPNEQFF. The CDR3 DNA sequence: TGTGCCAGCAGCCCCCGAATAGGTAGCGGGAGACCCAATGAGCAGTTCTTC.

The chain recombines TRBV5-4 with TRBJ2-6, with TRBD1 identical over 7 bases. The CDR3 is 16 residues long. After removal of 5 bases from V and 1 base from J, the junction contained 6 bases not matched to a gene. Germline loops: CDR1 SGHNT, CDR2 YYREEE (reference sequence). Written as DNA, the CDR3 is TGTGCCAGCAGGGACAGGAGGTTTTCTGGGGCCAACGTCCTGACTTTC. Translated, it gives CASRDRRFSGANVLTF.

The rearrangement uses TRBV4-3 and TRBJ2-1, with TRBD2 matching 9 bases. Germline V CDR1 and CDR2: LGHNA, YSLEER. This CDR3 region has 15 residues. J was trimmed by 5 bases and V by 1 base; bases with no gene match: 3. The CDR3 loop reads CASSQGVAGDNEQFF. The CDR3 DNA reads TGCGCCAGCAGCCAAGGGGTAGCGGGAGACAATGAGCAGTTCTTC.

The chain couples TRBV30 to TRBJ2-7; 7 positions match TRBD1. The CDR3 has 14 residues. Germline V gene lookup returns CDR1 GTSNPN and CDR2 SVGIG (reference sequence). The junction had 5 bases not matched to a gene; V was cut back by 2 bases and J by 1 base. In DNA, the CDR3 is TGTGCCTGGAGTCGAGGGGGCTCATCCTACGAGCAGTACTTC. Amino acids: CAWSRGGSSYEQYF.

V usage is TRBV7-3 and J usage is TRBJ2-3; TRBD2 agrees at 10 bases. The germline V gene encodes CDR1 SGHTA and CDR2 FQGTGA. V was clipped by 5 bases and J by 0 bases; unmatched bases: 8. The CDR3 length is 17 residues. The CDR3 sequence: CASSPTRLAGSTDTQYF. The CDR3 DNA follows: TGTGCCAGCAGCCCAACCAGACTAGCGGGTAGCACAGATACGCAGTATTTT.